This entry lists 9 T cell receptor beta chains sequenced from one sample in a study of cytotoxic CD8 clonotypes in ibrutinib-treated CLL. The table came from immunoSEQ multiplex PCR; TCRdb's copy has only in-frame clones and leaves some out. The table includes around 140,000 clones, 70% to 90% detected once. Sequencing was performed on PBMCs, taken after 24 months of ibrutinib treatment. Receptors were obtained from a human donor with chronic lymphocytic leukemia.

This chain joins TRBV7-2 and TRBJ2-7; D is undetermined. V shed 5 bases and J shed 5 bases, with 19 bases lying between them. Germline V gene lookup returns CDR1 SGHTA and CDR2 FQGNSA. The CDR3 length is 15 residues. The CDR3 is CASSPLGSKVDEQYF. CDR3 bases: TGTGCCAGCAGCCCCCTCGGGTCCAAGGTAGACGAGCAGTACTTC.

The rearrangement joins TRBV11-2 to TRBJ2-1, with D tentatively TRBD2 (5 bases). This CDR3 has 16 amino acids. V shed 3 bases and J shed 6 bases, with 18 bases lying between them. Germline CDR1 and CDR2: SGHAT and FQNNGV. CDR3 in DNA: TGTGCCAGCAGCTTGAATCGGGGTACTCTCTCCAATGAGCAGTTCTTC. It translates to CASSLNRGTLSNEQFF.

In regard to this clone: A read error may produce the germline difference seen at one junction end. The chain employs TRBV20-1 and TRBJ2-1; maybe TRBD2 (6 bases). Germline V gene data show CDR1 as DFQATT and CDR2 as SNEGSKA (reference sequence). This CDR3 is 11 amino acids long. The CDR3, as DNA: TGCAGTTCTAGACTTGGGGGGGAGCAGTTCTTC. Its translation is CSSRLGGEQFF.

The chain employs TRBV6-1 and TRBJ1-5; D unresolved. CDR1 MNHNS and CDR2 SASEGT come from the germline V gene. V lost 2 bases and J lost 5, with 10 bases in between. The CDR3 contains 14 residues. The CDR3 loop reads CASSEYGSDQPQHF. CDR3 in DNA: TGTGCCAGCAGTGAATACGGATCGGATCAGCCCCAGCATTTT.

The rearrangement joins TRBV10-1 to TRBJ2-7; D remains ambiguous. Germline V CDR1 and CDR2: WNHNN, SYGVQD (reference sequence). This CDR3 region has 14 residues. The V end lost 8 bases, the J end lost 2 bases, and 16 bases lay between the germline ends. Written as DNA, the CDR3 is TGCGCCAGCGAATTCGGGTTCCTTACCTACGAGCAGTACTTC. Translation gives CASEFGFLTYEQYF.

This clone was seen a handful of times. The V call is TRBV5-1, the J call TRBJ2-7, with TRBD2 identical over 13 bases. Germline V lookup: CDR1 SGHRS, CDR2 YFSETQ. This CDR3 has 15 amino acids. The V and J ends lost 4 bases and 6 bases, in that order; junction bases with no gene match: 7. CDR3 nucleotides: TGCGCCAGCAGCGAGACTAGCGGGAGGCCGGCCGAGCAGTACTTC. Its protein product is CASSETSGRPAEQYF.

This sequence joins TRBV19 and TRBJ1-6; perhaps TRBD1 as D (5 bases). Germline CDR1 and CDR2: LNHDA and SQIVND (reference sequence). The V gene lost 9 bases and the J gene lost 10 bases, with 13 bases spanning the gap. This CDR3 contains 12 residues. The CDR3 loop is CASSSRVSPLHF. The CDR3 DNA reads as TGTGCCAGCAGTTCCAGGGTGTCACCCCTCCACTTT. Supplemented by reference TRBV19 and TRBJ1-6, the full variable domain reads DGGITQSPKYLFRKEGQNVTLSCEQNLNHDAMYWYRQDPGQGLRLIYYSQIVNDFQKGDIAEGYSVSREKKESFPLTVTSAQKNPTAFYLCASSSRVSPLHFGNGTRLTVT.

The chain links TRBV4-3 to TRBJ2-1; D is unresolved. The CDR3 covers 19 residues. Trimming stripped 0 bases from V and 0 bases from J, with 18 bases between. Per germline, CDR1 LGHNA and CDR2 YSLEER. Here the CDR3 reads CASSQDFASTSGSYNEQFF. The CDR3 nucleotides read TGCGCCAGCAGCCAAGATTTCGCCTCGACGTCTGGCTCCTACAATGAGCAGTTCTTC.

The chain couples TRBV19 to TRBJ1-3; no definite D call. In germline, CDR1 is LNHDA, CDR2 SQIVND (reference sequence). The CDR3 is 14 amino acids. The germline V and J ends were trimmed by 8 bases and 3 bases, with 14 bases remaining between them. The CDR3 region has the DNA TGTGCCAGTGAGGATCAGGTTGGTGGAAACACCATATATTTT. Its protein is CASEDQVGGNTIYF.